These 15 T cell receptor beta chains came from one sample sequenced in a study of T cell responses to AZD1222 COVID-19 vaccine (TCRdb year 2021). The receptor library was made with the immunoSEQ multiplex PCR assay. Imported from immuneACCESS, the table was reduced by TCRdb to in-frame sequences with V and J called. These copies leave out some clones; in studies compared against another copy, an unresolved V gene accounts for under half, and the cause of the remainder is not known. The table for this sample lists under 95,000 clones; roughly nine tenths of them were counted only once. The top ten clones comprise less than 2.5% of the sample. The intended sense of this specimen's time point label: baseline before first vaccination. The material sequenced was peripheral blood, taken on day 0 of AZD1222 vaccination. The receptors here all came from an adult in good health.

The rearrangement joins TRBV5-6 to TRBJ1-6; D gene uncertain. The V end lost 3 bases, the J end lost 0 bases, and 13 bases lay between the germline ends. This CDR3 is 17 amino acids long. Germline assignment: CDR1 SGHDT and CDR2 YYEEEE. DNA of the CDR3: TGTGCCAGCAGCTCTGCGATGGGGAGCTCCTATAATTCACCCCTCCACTTT. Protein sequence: CASSSAMGSSYNSPLHF.

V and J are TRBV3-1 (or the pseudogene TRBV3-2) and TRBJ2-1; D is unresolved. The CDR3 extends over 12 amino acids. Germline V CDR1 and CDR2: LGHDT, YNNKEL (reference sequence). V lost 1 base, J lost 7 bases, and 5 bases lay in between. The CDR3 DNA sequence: TGTGCCAGCAGCCAAGTGTATAATGAGCAGTTCTTC. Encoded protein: CASSQVYNEQFF.

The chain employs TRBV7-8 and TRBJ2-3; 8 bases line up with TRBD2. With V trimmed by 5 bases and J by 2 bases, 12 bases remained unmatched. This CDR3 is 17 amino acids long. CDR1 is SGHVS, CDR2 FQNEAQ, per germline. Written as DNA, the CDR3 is TGTGCCAGCAGCAACCGGGGGGGCAGTGGTTTCACAGATACGCAGTATTTT. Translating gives CASSNRGGSGFTDTQYF.

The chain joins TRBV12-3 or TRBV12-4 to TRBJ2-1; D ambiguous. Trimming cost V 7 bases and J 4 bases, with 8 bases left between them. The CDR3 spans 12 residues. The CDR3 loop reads CASTRIYNEQFF. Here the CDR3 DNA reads TGTGCCAGCACCCGCATATACAATGAGCAGTTCTTC.

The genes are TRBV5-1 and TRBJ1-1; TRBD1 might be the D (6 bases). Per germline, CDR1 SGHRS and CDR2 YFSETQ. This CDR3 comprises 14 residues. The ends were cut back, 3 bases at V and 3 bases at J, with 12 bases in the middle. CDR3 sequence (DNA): TGCGCCAGCAGCTCAGTACAGGGACACACTGAAGCTTTCTTT. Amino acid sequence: CASSSVQGHTEAFF.

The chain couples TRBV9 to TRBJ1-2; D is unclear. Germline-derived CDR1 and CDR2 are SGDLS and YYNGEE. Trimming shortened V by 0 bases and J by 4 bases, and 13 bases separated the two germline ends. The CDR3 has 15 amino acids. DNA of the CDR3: TGTGCCAGCAGCGTAGGGGCAGGAGTTGGCTATGGCTACACCTTC. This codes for CASSVGAGVGYGYTF.

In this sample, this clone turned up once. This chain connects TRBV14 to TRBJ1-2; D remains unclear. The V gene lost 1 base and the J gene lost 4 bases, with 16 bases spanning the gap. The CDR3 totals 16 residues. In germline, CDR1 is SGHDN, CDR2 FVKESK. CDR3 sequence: CASSQVWSGNLYGYTF. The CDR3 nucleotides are TGTGCCAGCAGCCAAGTTTGGTCCGGGAACCTCTATGGCTACACCTTC.

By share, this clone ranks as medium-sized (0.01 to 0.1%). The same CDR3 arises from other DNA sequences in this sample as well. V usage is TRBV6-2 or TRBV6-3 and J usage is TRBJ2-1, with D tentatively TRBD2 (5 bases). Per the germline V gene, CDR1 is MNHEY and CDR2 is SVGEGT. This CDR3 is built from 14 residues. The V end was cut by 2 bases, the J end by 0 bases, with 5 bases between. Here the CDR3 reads CASSYGSSYNEQFF. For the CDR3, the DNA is TGTGCCAGCAGTTACGGGAGCTCCTACAATGAGCAGTTCTTC.

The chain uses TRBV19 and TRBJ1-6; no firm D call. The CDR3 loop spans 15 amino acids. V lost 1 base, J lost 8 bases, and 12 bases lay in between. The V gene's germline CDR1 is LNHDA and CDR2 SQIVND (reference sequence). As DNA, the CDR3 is TGTGCCAGTAGTATAGTTAGCGTAAAGGATTCACCCCTCCACTTT. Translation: CASSIVSVKDSPLHF.

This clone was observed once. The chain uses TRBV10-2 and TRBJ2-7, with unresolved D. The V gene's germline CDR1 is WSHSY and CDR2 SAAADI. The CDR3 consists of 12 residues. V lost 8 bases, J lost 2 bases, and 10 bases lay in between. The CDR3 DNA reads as TGCGCCAGCGAAGATATTCCCTACGAGCAGTACTTC. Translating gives CASEDIPYEQYF.

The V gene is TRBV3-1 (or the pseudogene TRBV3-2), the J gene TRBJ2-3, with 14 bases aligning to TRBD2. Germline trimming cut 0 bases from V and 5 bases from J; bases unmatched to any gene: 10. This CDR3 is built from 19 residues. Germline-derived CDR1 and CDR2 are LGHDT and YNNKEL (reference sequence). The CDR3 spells CASSQERGLAGEYRDTQYF. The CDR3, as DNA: TGTGCCAGCAGCCAAGAAAGGGGACTAGCGGGGGAGTATCGAGATACGCAGTATTTT.

In DNA form, the CDR3 reads TGTGCCAGCAGCCGACAATACGAGCAGTACTTC. Protein product: CASSRQYEQYF. The V gene is TRBV12-3 or TRBV12-4, the J gene TRBJ2-7; D remains ambiguous. This CDR3 is built from 11 residues. V lost 6 bases and J lost 4, with 7 bases in between.

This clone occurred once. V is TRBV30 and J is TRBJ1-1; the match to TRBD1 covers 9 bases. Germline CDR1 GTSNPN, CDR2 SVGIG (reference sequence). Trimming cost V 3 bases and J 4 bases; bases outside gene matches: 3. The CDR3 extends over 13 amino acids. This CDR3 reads CAWSEDRGTEAFF. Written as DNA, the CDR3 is TGTGCCTGGAGCGAGGACAGGGGCACTGAAGCTTTCTTT.

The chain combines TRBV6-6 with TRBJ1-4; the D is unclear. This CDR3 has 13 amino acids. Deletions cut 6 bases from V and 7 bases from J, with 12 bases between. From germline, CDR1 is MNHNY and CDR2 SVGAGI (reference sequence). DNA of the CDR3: TGTGCCAGCAGGACCGTCGGTGTTGAAAAACTGTTTTTT. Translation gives CASRTVGVEKLFF.

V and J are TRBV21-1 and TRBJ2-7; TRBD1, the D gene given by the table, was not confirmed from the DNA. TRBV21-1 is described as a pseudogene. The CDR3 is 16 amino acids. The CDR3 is CASTLLLGQGFYEQYF. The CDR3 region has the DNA TGTGCCAGCACGCTACTCCTGGGACAGGGATTCTACGAGCAGTACTTC.